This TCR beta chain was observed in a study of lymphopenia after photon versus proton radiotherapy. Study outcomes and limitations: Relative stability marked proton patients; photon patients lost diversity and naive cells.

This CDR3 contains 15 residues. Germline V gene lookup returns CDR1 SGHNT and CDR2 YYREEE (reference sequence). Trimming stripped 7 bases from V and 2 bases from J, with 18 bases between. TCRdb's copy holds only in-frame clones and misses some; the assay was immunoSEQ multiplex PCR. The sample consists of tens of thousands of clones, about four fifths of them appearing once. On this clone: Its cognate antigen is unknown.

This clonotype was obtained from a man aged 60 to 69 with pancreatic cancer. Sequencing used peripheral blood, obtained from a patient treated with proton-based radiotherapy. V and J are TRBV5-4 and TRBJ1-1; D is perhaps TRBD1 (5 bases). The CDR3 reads CASPGGAVFNTEAFF. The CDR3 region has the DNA TGTGCCAGCCCCGGTGGGGCAGTCTTTAACACTGAAGCTTTCTTT.